A single sample gave rise to the 32 T cell receptor beta chains below, sequenced in a study of human T cells and chemical hapten exposure. A single record per CDR3 protein comes from TCRdb applying MiXCR to the RACE reads. The table records 75,000 to 95,000 distinct CDR3 sequences, roughly 12% of them present only once. Documented time point: patch test 1, 2 weeks after DPC sensitization. The treatment here: therapeutic diphenylcyclopropenone sensitization with weekly scalp DPC. Sequencing used whole blood, obtained in connection with sensitization to the hapten diphenylcyclopropenone (DPC). The receptors originated from a woman aged 55-75 years with alopecia areata. Some clones in this sample may be carry-over from other donors' samples.

CDR3 coding DNA: TGTGCCAGCAGCCCGGCCCGAAACACGATGAACACTGAAGCTTTCTTT. It specifies CASSPARNTMNTEAFF. The chain recombines TRBV12-3 or TRBV12-4 with TRBJ1-1, with D unclear. V was pared by 6 bases and J by 0 bases, with 17 bases between. This CDR3 contains 16 residues.

The rearrangement joins TRBV6-1 to TRBJ1-2; 7 bases match TRBD1. The CDR3 is 15 residues long. CDR1 and CDR2 (germline): MNHNS, SASEGT. The V segment lost 5 bases and the J segment 3 bases; nucleotides outside the gene matches: 9. The CDR3 bases are TGTGCCAGCAGTTCGGGGACAGCGGAATACTATGGCTACACCTTC. Translation: CASSSGTAEYYGYTF.

The table lists this clonotype with a count of one. The V and J genes are TRBV7-9 and TRBJ2-1; a possible D gene is TRBD2 (5 bases). The CDR3 is made up of 15 amino acids. V was clipped by 8 bases and J by 6 bases, with 20 bases between them. CDR1 is SEHNR, CDR2 FQNEAQ, per germline (reference sequence). The CDR3 sequence: CASGPGNNPCNEQFF. The CDR3 bases are TGTGCCAGCGGGCCCGGGAACAATCCGTGCAATGAGCAGTTCTTC.

This clonotype was picked up many times. The chain carries TRBV5-1 and TRBJ2-1; 13 bases align to TRBD2. Germline assignment: CDR1 SGHRS and CDR2 YFSETQ. V lost 4 bases and J lost 5; bases outside the gene matches: 3. The CDR3 sequence is 15 residues long. The CDR3 loop is CASSPGLAGNNEQFF. The CDR3 DNA follows: TGCGCCAGCAGCCCGGGACTAGCGGGGAACAATGAGCAGTTCTTC.

V is TRBV5-6 and J is TRBJ1-2; D perhaps matches TRBD1 (5 bases). Germline CDR1 SGHDT, CDR2 YYEEEE. Trimming cost V 0 bases and J 4 bases, with 13 bases left between them. The CDR3 consists of 15 residues. The CDR3 spells CASSLGQGFFYGYTF. The CDR3 DNA sequence: TGTGCCAGCAGCTTGGGGCAGGGATTCTTCTATGGCTACACCTTC.

The J gene is TRBJ1-2, the V gene TRBV4-1, with D unresolved. V was pared by 4 bases and J by 3 bases, with 21 bases between. The CDR3 contains 17 residues. Germline CDR1 and CDR2: MGHRA and YSYEKL. CDR3 DNA sequence: TGCGCCAGCAGCCCCGGACCCCGGGCATCCTCGTACTATGGCTACACCTTC. This codes for CASSPGPRASSYYGYTF.

The rearrangement joins TRBV3-1 to TRBJ2-1; unclear D gene. The CDR3 totals 13 residues. Trimming shortened V by 3 bases and J by 9 bases, and 12 bases separated the two germline ends. Germline V gene lookup returns CDR1 LGHDT and CDR2 YNNKEL (reference sequence). Here the CDR3 reads CASSHMDLFEQFF. DNA for the CDR3: TGTGCCAGCAGCCACATGGACCTCTTTGAGCAGTTCTTC.

This chain connects TRBV21-1 to TRBJ2-7. TRBV21-1 is designated a pseudogene. The CDR3 consists of 12 residues. CDR3 region: CASSTQYYEQYF. CDR3 DNA sequence: TGTGCCAGCAGCACCCAATACTACGAGCAGTACTTC.

CDR3 in amino acids: CASSIVRGGAYNEQFF. The CDR3, as DNA: TGTGCCAGTAGTATAGTACGGGGGGGCGCCTACAATGAGCAGTTCTTC. The chain employs TRBV19 and TRBJ2-1, with TRBD2 matching over 8 bases. Germline assignment: CDR1 LNHDA and CDR2 SQIVND (reference sequence). V was pared by 1 base and J by 2 bases, with 4 bases of the junction left unmatched. The CDR3 spans 16 residues.

This clonotype has just a few counts. This chain joins TRBV4-2 and TRBJ2-1, with TRBD2 matching 8 bases. CDR3 length: 16 amino acids. V was clipped by 1 base and J by 3 bases; unmatched bases: 5. CDR1 LGHNA and CDR2 YNFKEQ come from the germline V gene. The CDR3 coding sequence is TGTGCCAGCAGCCAAGCGGCGGGGGGATACTACAATGAGCAGTTCTTC. Its translation is CASSQAAGGYYNEQFF.

This clonotype is classed as medium-sized (0.01 to 0.1%). The chain has TRBV29-1 and TRBJ2-3; D not certain. Germline V gives CDR1 SQVTM, CDR2 ANQGSEA. This CDR3 region has 14 residues. V gave up 1 base and J gave up 4 bases, with 12 bases separating them. The CDR3 reads CSVEGLGLADTQYF. The CDR3 DNA sequence: TGCAGCGTTGAAGGCCTTGGGTTAGCAGATACGCAGTATTTT.

In its sample, this clonotype was seen a few times. V and J are TRBV29-1 and TRBJ2-7, with D possibly being TRBD1 (6 bases). The CDR3 sequence is 13 residues long. Germline assignment: CDR1 SQVTM and CDR2 ANQGSEA. V lost 4 bases, J lost 2 bases, and 12 bases lay in between. The CDR3 sequence is CSVVPNRAYEQYF. For the CDR3, the DNA is TGCAGCGTTGTACCGAACAGGGCCTACGAGCAGTACTTC.

This clonotype was seen at least ten times. The CDR3 here is CASRARGTNTGELFF. CDR3 coding DNA: TGTGCCAGCAGGGCCCGGGGAACGAACACCGGGGAGCTGTTTTTT. This chain joins TRBV12-3 or TRBV12-4 and TRBJ2-2, with a possible D match to TRBD2 (5 bases). With 6 bases removed from V and 0 bases from J, the gap between germline ends came to 11 bases. The CDR3 totals 15 residues.

This clonotype occurred many times. This sequence joins TRBV7-6 and TRBJ2-1; 7 bases agree with TRBD2. J lost 5 bases, V lost 1 base, and 14 bases had no gene match. CDR1 SGHVS and CDR2 FNYEAQ come from the germline V gene. The CDR3 is 18 residues long. CDR3 loop: CASSLGGYGTNRDNEQFF. DNA for the CDR3: TGTGCCAGCAGCTTAGGGGGGTACGGGACTAACCGAGACAATGAGCAGTTCTTC.

V gene TRBV11-2 combines with J gene TRBJ2-5; 10 positions match TRBD2. This CDR3 is 16 amino acids long. V lost 3 bases and J lost 5; bases outside the gene matches: 9. CDR1 is SGHAT, CDR2 FQNNGV, per germline. The CDR3 is CASSLSELAGVETQYF. Here the CDR3 DNA reads TGTGCCAGCAGCTTGAGCGAGCTAGCGGGGGTTGAGACCCAGTACTTC.

In its sample, this clonotype was seen many times. The chain couples TRBV7-9 to TRBJ2-7; no reliable D call. The CDR3 sequence is 14 residues long. The V gene's germline CDR1 is SEHNR and CDR2 FQNEAQ (reference sequence). Trimming pared 6 bases from V and 3 bases from J, leaving 15 bases between. CDR3 sequence: CASSPDLLLYEQYF. The CDR3 bases are TGTGCCAGCAGTCCGGACCTACTACTCTACGAGCAGTACTTC.

This clonotype occurred many times. The CDR3 reads CSFRQTTEAFF. The CDR3 region has the DNA TGCAGCTTCCGACAGACTACTGAAGCTTTCTTT. V gene TRBV29-1 combines with J gene TRBJ1-1, with D possibly matching TRBD1 (5 bases). The CDR3 totals 11 residues. V was cut by 8 bases and J by 5 bases, with 12 bases left in between. Germline assignment: CDR1 SQVTM and CDR2 ANQGSEA.

This clonotype appeared many times. The chain employs TRBV5-1 and TRBJ2-1; 9 bases are shared with TRBD1. This CDR3 spans 14 amino acids. The J segment lost 2 bases and the V segment lost 4 bases, leaving 1 base of the junction unmatched. The germline CDR1 and CDR2 sequences are SGHRS and YFSETQ. CDR3: CASSRDRAYNEQFF. The CDR3, as DNA: TGCGCCAGCAGCCGGGACAGGGCCTACAATGAGCAGTTCTTC.

J is TRBJ1-4 and V is TRBV7-9, with D unresolved. V was cut by 5 bases and J by 5 bases, with 15 bases left in between. The CDR3 extends over 15 amino acids. Germline CDR1 is SEHNR and CDR2 is FQNEAQ (reference sequence). CDR3 sequence: CASSARLGGNEKLFF. In nucleotides, the CDR3 is TGTGCCAGCAGCGCCCGACTTGGAGGAAATGAAAAACTGTTTTTT.

This clonotype was counted at least ten times. V usage is TRBV24-1 and J usage is TRBJ1-5; possible D gene TRBD1, 5 bases. V lost 2 bases and J lost 7, with 14 bases in between. The CDR3 is 15 residues long. CDR1 and CDR2 from the germline V gene are KGHDR and SFDVKD. The CDR3 DNA reads as TGTGCCACCAGTGATTCCGGGGACCCACGACAGCCCCAGCATTTT. Encoded protein: CATSDSGDPRQPQHF.

In its sample, this clonotype was seen a few times. The chain employs TRBV18 and TRBJ2-1; D remains unclear. Germline CDR1 KGHSH, CDR2 LQKENI. This CDR3 spans 16 amino acids. Deletions cut 1 base from V and 0 bases from J, with 10 bases between. DNA for the CDR3: TGTGCCAGCTCACCACGTGTCGGCGACTCCTACAATGAGCAGTTCTTC. Translated, it gives CASSPRVGDSYNEQFF.

This clonotype appeared many times. J is TRBJ2-2 and V is TRBV7-6; the D gene could be TRBD1 or TRBD2 (5 bases each). In germline, CDR1 is SGHVS, CDR2 FNYEAQ. The CDR3 extends over 16 amino acids. Trimming removed 1 base at V and 0 bases at J, with 9 bases between. The CDR3 DNA follows: TGTGCCAGCAGCTTAGTTGGGGGTGCGAACACCGGGGAGCTGTTTTTT. Amino acid sequence: CASSLVGGANTGELFF. The whole variable domain, remainder taken from reference TRBV7-6 and TRBJ2-2, is GAGVSQSPRYKVTKRGQDVALRCDPISGHVSLYWYRQALGQGPEFLTYFNYEAQQDKSGLPNDRFSAERPEGSISTLTIQRTEQRDSAMYRCASSLVGGANTGELFFGEGSRLTVL.

This clonotype was counted ten times or more. CDR3 residues: CASTYAGAYETQYF. In DNA, the CDR3 is TGTGCCAGCACCTATGCAGGGGCATACGAGACCCAGTACTTC. The chain uses TRBV28 and TRBJ2-5; possibly TRBD1 for D (6 bases). Deletions cut 7 bases from V and 5 bases from J, with 17 bases between. The V gene's germline CDR1 is MDHEN and CDR2 SYDVKM. The length of the CDR3 is 14 residues.

The CDR3 nucleotides are TGTGCCAGCAGCTTAGCTGGCGGGGTAGAGACCCAGTACTTC. Translation gives CASSLAGGVETQYF. The J gene is TRBJ2-5, the V gene TRBV7-9, with D possibly matching TRBD2 (6 bases). Trimming pared 0 bases from V and 4 bases from J, leaving 9 bases between. CDR1 SEHNR and CDR2 FQNEAQ come from the germline V gene (reference sequence). The CDR3 covers 14 residues.

The chain employs TRBV15 and TRBJ1-3; the D is unclear. The CDR3 length is 13 residues. Germline loops: CDR1 LNHNV, CDR2 YYDKDF (reference sequence). Trimming pared 8 bases from V and 3 bases from J, leaving 11 bases between. The DNA of the CDR3 is TGTGCCACCCAAAAAGGCCTTGGAAACACCATATATTTT. Amino acid sequence: CATQKGLGNTIYF.

The rearrangement joins TRBV12-3 or TRBV12-4 to TRBJ2-2; TRBD1 is a possible D gene (5 bases). V was clipped by 3 bases and J by 5 bases, with 10 bases between them. The CDR3 covers 14 residues. CDR3 region: CASSFDRGTGELFF. CDR3 nucleotides: TGTGCCAGCAGTTTCGATAGGGGAACCGGGGAGCTGTTTTTT.

This rearrangement joins TRBV18 to TRBJ1-4; D perhaps matches TRBD1 (6 bases). V lost 3 bases and J 7 bases, leaving 15 bases between the germline ends. The CDR3 loop spans 15 amino acids. Germline V gene data show CDR1 as KGHSH and CDR2 as LQKENI. CDR3 nucleotide sequence: TGTGCCAGCTCACCTCCGGGGGCGCCGGGTGAAAAACTGTTTTTT. This gives the protein CASSPPGAPGEKLFF.

This chain joins TRBV20-1 and TRBJ2-5, with D tentatively TRBD2 (6 bases). The CDR3 runs to 12 residues. From germline, CDR1 is DFQATT and CDR2 SNEGSKA (reference sequence). The ends were cut back, 1 base at V and 10 bases at J, with 13 bases in the middle. For the CDR3, the DNA is TGCAGTGCTAGAGGCGACCCGGGACTCCAGTACTTC. It encodes CSARGDPGLQYF.

This rearrangement joins TRBV7-9 to TRBJ2-7, with D perhaps assigned TRBD1 or TRBD2 (6 bases each). The CDR3 is made up of 15 amino acids. Germline V gene lookup returns CDR1 SEHNR and CDR2 FQNEAQ (reference sequence). V shed 4 bases and J shed 0 bases, with 13 bases lying between them. CDR3 region: CASSYRGQGSYEQYF. Here the CDR3 DNA reads TGTGCCAGCAGCTACCGGGGGCAGGGCTCCTACGAGCAGTACTTC.

The table lists this clonotype with a few counts. The chain couples TRBV7-9 to TRBJ2-6; D unresolved. This CDR3 contains 15 residues. V lost 4 bases and J 0 bases, leaving 7 bases between the germline ends. Germline V gene data show CDR1 as SEHNR and CDR2 as FQNEAQ (reference sequence). CDR3 region: CASSSVPSGANVLTF. The DNA of the CDR3 is TGTGCCAGCAGCTCCGTTCCCTCTGGGGCCAACGTCCTGACTTTC.

Only a few counts were recorded for this clonotype. CDR3 sequence reads: CASSLVAGLTYEQYF. The CDR3 coding sequence is TGTGCCAGCAGCTTAGTAGCGGGGCTAACCTACGAGCAGTACTTC. The chain employs TRBV7-6 and TRBJ2-7; 8 nucleotides align to TRBD2. The ends lost 1 base at V and 2 bases at J; junction bases unmatched: 4. In germline, CDR1 is SGHVS, CDR2 FNYEAQ. The CDR3 spans 15 residues.

J is TRBJ2-7 and V is TRBV5-6; D gene ambiguous. The CDR3 loop spans 16 amino acids. The germline gives CDR1 SGHDT, CDR2 YYEEEE. V shed 1 base and J shed 0 bases, with 14 bases lying between them. CDR3 sequence (DNA): TGTGCCAGCAGCTTGATCCTCTGGGATAGCTCCTACGAGCAGTACTTC. This gives the protein CASSLILWDSSYEQYF.